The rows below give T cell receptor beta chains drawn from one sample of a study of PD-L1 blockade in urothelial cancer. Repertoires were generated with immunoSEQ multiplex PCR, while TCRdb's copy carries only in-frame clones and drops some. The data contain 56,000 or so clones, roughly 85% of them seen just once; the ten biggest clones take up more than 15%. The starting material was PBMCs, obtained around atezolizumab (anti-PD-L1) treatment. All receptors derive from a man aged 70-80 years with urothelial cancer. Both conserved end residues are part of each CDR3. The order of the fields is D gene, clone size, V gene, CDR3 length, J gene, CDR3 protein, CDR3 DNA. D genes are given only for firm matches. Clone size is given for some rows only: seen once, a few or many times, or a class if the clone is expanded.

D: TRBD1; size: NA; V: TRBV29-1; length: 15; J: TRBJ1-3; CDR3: CSVEGTTGGGNTIYF; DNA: TGCAGCGTTGAGGGGACGACAGGGGGAGGAAACACCATATATTTT
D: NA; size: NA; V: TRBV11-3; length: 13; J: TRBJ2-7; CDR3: CASGRTGNHEQYF; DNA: TGTGCAAGCGGGAGGACAGGGAACCACGAGCAGTACTTC
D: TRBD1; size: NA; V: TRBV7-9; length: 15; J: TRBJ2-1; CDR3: CASSLPGQGWYEQFF; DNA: TGTGCCAGCAGCTTACCGGGACAGGGGTGGTATGAGCAGTTCTTC
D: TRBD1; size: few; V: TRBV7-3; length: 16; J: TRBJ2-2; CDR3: CASSLQGQPNTGELFF; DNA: TGTGCCAGCAGCCTCCAGGGACAGCCCAACACCGGGGAGCTGTTTTTT
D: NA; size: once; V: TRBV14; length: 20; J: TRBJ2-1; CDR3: CASSQDELVSEPFSYNEQFF; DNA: TGTGCCAGCAGCCAAGATGAGCTAGTCTCCGAGCCATTCTCCTACAATGAGCAGTTCTTC
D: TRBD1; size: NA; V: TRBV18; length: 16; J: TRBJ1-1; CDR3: CASSPGTGIMNTEAFF; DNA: TGTGCCAGCTCACCAGGGACAGGGATCATGAACACTGAAGCTTTCTTT
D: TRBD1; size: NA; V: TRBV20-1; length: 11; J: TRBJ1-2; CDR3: CSARQGDGYTF; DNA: TGCAGTGCTAGACAGGGGGATGGCTACACCTTC
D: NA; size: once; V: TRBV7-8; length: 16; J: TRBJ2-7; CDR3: CASSLFQEEIQYEQYF; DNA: TGTGCCAGCAGCTTATTCCAGGAAGAAATTCAATACGAGCAGTACTTC
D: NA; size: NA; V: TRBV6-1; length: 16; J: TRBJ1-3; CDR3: CASSESGGAGGNTIYF; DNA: TGTGCCAGCAGTGAATCGGGGGGGGCTGGAGGAAACACCATATATTTT
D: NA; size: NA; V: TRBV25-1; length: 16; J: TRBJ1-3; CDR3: CASIPVEIWPRHTIYF; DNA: TGTGCCAGCATCCCCGTGGAAATCTGGCCCAGGCACACCATATATTTT
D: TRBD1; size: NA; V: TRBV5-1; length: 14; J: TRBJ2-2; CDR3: CASSLRQGNGELFF; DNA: TGCGCCAGCAGCCTTCGACAGGGGAACGGGGAGCTGTTTTTT
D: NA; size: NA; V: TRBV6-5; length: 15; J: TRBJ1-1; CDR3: CASSYRIGGNTEAFF; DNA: TGTGCCAGCAGTTACCGCATCGGGGGGAACACTGAAGCTTTCTTT
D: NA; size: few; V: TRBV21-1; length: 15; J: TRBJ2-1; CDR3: CASSLRDSSYNEQFF; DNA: TGTGCCAGCAGCCTTAGGGACAGCTCCTACAATGAGCAGTTCTTC
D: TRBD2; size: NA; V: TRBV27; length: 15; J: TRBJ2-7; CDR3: CASSLSLAGGYEQYF; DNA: TGTGCCAGCAGTTTATCGTTAGCGGGAGGCTACGAGCAGTACTTC
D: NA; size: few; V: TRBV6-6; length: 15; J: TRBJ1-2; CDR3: CASSYTGGPNYGYTF; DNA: TGTGCCAGCAGTTATACGGGGGGTCCTAACTATGGCTACACCTTC
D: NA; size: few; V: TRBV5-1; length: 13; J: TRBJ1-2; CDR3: CASSSDTYYGYTF; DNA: TGCGCCAGCAGCTCCGACACCTACTATGGCTACACCTTC
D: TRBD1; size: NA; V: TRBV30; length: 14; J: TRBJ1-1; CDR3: CAWSAGQGFTEAFF; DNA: TGTGCCTGGAGTGCGGGACAGGGGTTCACTGAAGCTTTCTTT
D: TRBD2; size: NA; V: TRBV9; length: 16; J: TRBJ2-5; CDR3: CASSVAAVGRQETQYF; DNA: TGTGCCAGCAGCGTAGCAGCGGTCGGGAGGCAAGAGACCCAGTACTTC
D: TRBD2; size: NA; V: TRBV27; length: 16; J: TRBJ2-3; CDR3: CASSGLAGGGGDTQYF; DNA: TGTGCCAGCAGTGGGCTAGCGGGAGGGGGGGGAGATACGCAGTATTTT
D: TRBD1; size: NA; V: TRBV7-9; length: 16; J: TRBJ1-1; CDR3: CASSLERYRGPAEAFF; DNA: TGTGCCAGCAGCTTAGAGAGATACAGGGGGCCCGCTGAAGCTTTCTTT
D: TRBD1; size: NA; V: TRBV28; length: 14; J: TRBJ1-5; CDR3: CATETGTSNQPQHF; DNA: TGTGCCACCGAGACAGGGACGAGCAATCAGCCCCAGCATTTT
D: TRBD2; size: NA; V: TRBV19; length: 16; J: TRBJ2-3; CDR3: CASSVQTSGTSDTQYF; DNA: TGTGCCAGTAGTGTCCAGACTAGCGGGACGTCAGATACGCAGTATTTT
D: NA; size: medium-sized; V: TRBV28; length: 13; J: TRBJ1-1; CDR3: CAASGTMNTEAFF; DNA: TGTGCCGCCTCCGGGACAATGAACACTGAAGCTTTCTTT
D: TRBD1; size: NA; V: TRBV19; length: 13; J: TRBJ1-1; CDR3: CASKQGKGTEAFF; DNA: TGTGCCAGTAAACAGGGGAAGGGCACTGAAGCTTTCTTT
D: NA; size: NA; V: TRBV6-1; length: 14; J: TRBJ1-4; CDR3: CAAGDSSLPGKLFF; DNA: TGTGCCGCAGGAGACAGCTCCCTTCCAGGAAAACTGTTTTTT
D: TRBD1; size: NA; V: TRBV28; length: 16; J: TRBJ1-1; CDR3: CASSLSGTGLNTEAFF; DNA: TGTGCCAGCAGTTTATCTGGGACAGGGTTGAACACTGAAGCTTTCTTT
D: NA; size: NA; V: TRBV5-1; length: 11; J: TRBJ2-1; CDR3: CASTQGNEQFF; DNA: TGCGCCAGCACCCAGGGAAATGAGCAGTTCTTC
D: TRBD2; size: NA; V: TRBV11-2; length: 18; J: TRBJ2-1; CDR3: CASSLFSRGRGSYNEQFF; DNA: TGTGCCAGCAGCTTATTTAGCCGCGGGAGAGGGTCCTACAATGAGCAGTTCTTC
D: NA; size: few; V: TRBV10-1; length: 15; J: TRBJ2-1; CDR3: CASSESLKGVALQFF; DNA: TGCGCCAGCAGTGAGTCCCTAAAGGGGGTGGCCTTGCAGTTCTTC
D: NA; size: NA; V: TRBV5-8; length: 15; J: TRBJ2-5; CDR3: CASSLAVVSPETQYF; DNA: TGTGCCAGCAGCTTGGCAGTCGTCTCTCCGGAGACCCAGTACTTC
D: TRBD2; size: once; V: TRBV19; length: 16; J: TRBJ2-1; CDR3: CASSTQPFAIAGEQFF; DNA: TGTGCCAGTAGTACCCAACCATTTGCAATAGCGGGAGAGCAGTTCTTC
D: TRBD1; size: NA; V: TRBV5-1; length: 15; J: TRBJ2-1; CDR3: CASSPARGLYNEQFF; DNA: TGCGCCAGCAGCCCCGCCAGGGGGCTCTACAATGAGCAGTTCTTC
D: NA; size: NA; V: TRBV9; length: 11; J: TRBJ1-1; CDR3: CASSRNTEAFF; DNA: TGTGCCAGCAGCCGGAACACTGAAGCTTTCTTT
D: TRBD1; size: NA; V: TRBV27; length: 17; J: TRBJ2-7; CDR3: CASRGFGTGSGKDEQYF; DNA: TGTGCCAGCAGGGGGTTTGGGACAGGGTCCGGGAAGGACGAGCAGTACTTC
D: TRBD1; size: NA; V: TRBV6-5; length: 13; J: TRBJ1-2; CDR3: CASSYGQDYGYTF; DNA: TGTGCCAGCAGTTACGGACAGGACTATGGCTACACCTTC
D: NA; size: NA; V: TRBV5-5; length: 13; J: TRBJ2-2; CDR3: CASSTESGGELFF; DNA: TGTGCCAGCAGCACGGAGAGTGGCGGGGAGCTGTTTTTT
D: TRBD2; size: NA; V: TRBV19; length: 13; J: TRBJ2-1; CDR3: CASSGLAYNEQFF; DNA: TGTGCCAGTAGCGGACTAGCCTACAATGAGCAGTTCTTC
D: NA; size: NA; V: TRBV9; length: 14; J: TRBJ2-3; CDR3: CASSDATEGRYAYF; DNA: TGTGCCAGCAGCGACGCGACCGAGGGCAGATACGCGTATTTT
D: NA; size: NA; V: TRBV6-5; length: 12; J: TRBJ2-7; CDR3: CASSYPRQALYF; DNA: TGTGCCAGCAGTTACCCTAGACAGGCCCTGTACTTC
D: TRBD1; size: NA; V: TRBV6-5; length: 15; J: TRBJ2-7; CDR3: CASSYTDRAAYEQYF; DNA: TGTGCCAGCAGTTACACGGACAGGGCCGCCTACGAGCAGTACTTC
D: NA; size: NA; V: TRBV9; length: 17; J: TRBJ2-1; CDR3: CASSVGSRGQPYNEQFF; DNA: TGTGCCAGCAGCGTAGGGTCGCGGGGCCAGCCCTACAATGAGCAGTTCTTC
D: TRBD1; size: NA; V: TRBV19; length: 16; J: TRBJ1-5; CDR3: CASSIRQGRDNQPQHF; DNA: TGTGCCAGTAGTATACGACAGGGTAGGGACAATCAGCCCCAGCATTTT
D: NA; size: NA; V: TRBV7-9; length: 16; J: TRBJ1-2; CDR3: CASSLGEWGGMTGYTF; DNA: TGTGCCAGCAGCTTAGGAGAGTGGGGGGGAATGACTGGCTACACCTTC
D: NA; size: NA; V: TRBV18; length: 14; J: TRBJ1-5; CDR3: CASSPRTARWPQHF; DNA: TGTGCCAGCTCACCCAGGACAGCAAGGTGGCCCCAGCATTTT
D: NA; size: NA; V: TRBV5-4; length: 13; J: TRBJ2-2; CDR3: CASSPRQAGELFF; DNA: TGTGCCAGCAGCCCCCGACAGGCCGGGGAGCTGTTTTTT
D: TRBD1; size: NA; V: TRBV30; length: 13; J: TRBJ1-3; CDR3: CAWDRDSGNTIYF; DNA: TGTGCCTGGGACAGGGACTCTGGAAACACCATATATTTT
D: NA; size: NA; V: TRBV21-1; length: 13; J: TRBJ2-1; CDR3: CAGVGGNYNEQFF; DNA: TGTGCCGGAGTCGGGGGAAACTACAATGAGCAGTTCTTC